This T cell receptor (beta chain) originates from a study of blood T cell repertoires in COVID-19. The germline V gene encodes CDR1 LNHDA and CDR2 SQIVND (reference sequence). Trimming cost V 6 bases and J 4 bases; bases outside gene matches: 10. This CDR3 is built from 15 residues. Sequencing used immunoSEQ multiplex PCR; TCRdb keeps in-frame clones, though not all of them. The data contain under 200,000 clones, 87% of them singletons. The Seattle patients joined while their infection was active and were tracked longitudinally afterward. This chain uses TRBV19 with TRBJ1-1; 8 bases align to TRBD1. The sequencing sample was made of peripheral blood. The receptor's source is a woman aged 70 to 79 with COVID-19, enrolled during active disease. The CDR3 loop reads CASSGQGQGGTEAFF. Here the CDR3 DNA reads TGTGCCAGTAGCGGACAGGGCCAGGGGGGCACTGAAGCTTTCTTT.